This T cell receptor (beta chain) emerged from a study of T cell repertoires in cytomegalovirus infection. Across the study: Carrying CMV and the relevant HLA type showed in public TCR beta signatures.

The study's findings and limits: CMV-specific TCR beta clonotypes restricted by HLA-C were the ones dominating the ex vivo response. Totalled public TCR beta family frequency picked out people who carried CMV plus the relevant HLA.

This clonotype has a count of ten or more. Its antigen remains unknown. MiXCR, applied by TCRdb to the reads, yields one record per CDR3 protein. There are under 300,000 distinct CDR3 sequences in the sample; about 12% occur only once, and 1.5% to 2% lies in the top ten. V dropped 5 bases and J dropped 4 bases, with 14 bases sitting between them. The germline gives CDR1 SGHTA, CDR2 FQGNSA. The CDR3 contains 14 residues. V gene TRBV7-2 combines with J gene TRBJ1-2, with D perhaps TRBD1 (5 bases). The sample taken for sequencing was PBMCs. This receptor was obtained from a human donor in good health (CMV status not recorded). Some clones in this sample may be carry-over from other donors' samples. CDR3: CASSPWGEGYGYTF. DNA of the CDR3: TGTGCCAGCAGCCCCTGGGGGGAAGGCTATGGCTACACCTTC. Full variable domain (missing parts from reference TRBV7-2 and TRBJ1-2): GAGVSQSPSNKVTEKGKDVELRCDPISGHTALYWYRQSLGQGLEFLIYFQGNSAPDKSGLPSDRFSAERTGGSVSTLTIQRTQQEDSAVYLCASSPWGEGYGYTFGSGTRLTVV.